This T cell receptor beta chain was recovered during a study of blood T cell repertoires in COVID-19. Looking at the study overall: Acute-phase and convalescent COVID-19 samples originated in the United States, Italy and Spain.

CDR1 LNHNV and CDR2 YYDKDF come from the germline V gene (reference sequence). V was clipped by 0 bases and J by 4 bases, with 15 bases between them. The CDR3 runs 16 residues. The data were produced by immunoSEQ multiplex PCR, yet TCRdb's version contains in-frame clones alone and is incomplete. The data show more than 250,000 clones, with more than 85% seen just once and about 3.5% held by the top ten. This clonotype was sampled from a man aged 18 to 30 with active or convalescent COVID-19. The rearrangement links TRBV15 to TRBJ1-2; D uncertain. The sequenced sample was peripheral blood. DNA of the CDR3: TGTGCCACCAGCAGAGACAGGTCTTCCCCATTCTATGGCTACACCTTC. Protein product: CATSRDRSSPFYGYTF.